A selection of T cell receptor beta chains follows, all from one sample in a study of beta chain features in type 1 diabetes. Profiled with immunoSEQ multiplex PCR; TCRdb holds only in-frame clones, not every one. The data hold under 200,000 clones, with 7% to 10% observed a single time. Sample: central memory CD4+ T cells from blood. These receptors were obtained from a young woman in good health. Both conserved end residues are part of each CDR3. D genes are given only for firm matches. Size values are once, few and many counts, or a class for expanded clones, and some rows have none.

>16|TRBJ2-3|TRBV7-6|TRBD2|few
CASSLGLAGALDTQYF
TGTGCCAGCAGCCTAGGACTAGCGGGAGCTCTAGATACGCAGTATTTT
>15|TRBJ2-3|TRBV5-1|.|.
CASSTDGEETDTQYF
TGCGCCAGCAGCACGGACGGGGAGGAGACAGATACGCAGTATTTT
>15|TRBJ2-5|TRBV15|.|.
CATSRGAYGEETQYF
TGTGCCACCAGCAGAGGAGCTTACGGGGAAGAGACCCAGTACTTC
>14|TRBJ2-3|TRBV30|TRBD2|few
CAWRGSGSADTQYF
TGTGCCTGGAGGGGTAGCGGGAGTGCAGATACGCAGTATTTT
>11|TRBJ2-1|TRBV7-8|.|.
CASGFYNEQFF
TGTGCCTCAGGGTTTTACAATGAGCAGTTCTTC
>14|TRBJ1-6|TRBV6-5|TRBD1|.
CASRFGQGRSPLHF
TGTGCCAGCAGATTCGGACAGGGCCGGTCACCCCTCCACTTT
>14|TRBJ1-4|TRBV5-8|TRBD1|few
CASRSGTGNEKLFF
TGTGCCAGCAGGTCCGGGACAGGGAATGAAAAACTGTTTTTT
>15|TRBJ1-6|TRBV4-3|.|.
CASSQESTGNSPLHF
TGCGCCAGCAGCCAAGAGTCTACAGGAAATTCACCCCTCCACTTT
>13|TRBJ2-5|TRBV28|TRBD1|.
CASSRQGIETQYF
TGTGCCAGCAGCAGACAGGGTATCGAGACCCAGTACTTC
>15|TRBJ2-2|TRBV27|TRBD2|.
CASSRTSGHTGELFF
TGTGCCAGCAGTCGGACTAGCGGACACACCGGGGAGCTGTTTTTT